This T cell receptor beta chain was sequenced in a study of cytomegalovirus exposure and HLA in healthy donors. Germline V gene data show CDR1 as KGHSH and CDR2 as LQKENI. The CDR3 has 18 amino acids. V lost 2 bases to trimming and J lost 0 bases; unmatched junction nucleotides: 6. It was with 60 Vbeta and 13 Jbeta primers that the PCR ran. This table comes from immunoSEQ multiplex PCR, and its TCRdb copy is limited to in-frame clones, with some not included. The sample has 90,000 to 95,000 clones, 70% to 80% seen once. Remarks on this clone: The antigen remains undetermined.

Study results and caveats: CMV serostatus alone was available as immune exposure information.

This TCR came from a man aged 25 to 45 in good health and CMV-seronegative. Material for sequencing was PBMCs. The chain joins TRBV18 to TRBJ2-1; TRBD2 agrees at 11 bases. CDR3: CASSPGTSGISSYNEQFF. CDR3 nucleotide sequence: TGTGCCAGCTCACCAGGGACTAGCGGAATAAGCTCCTACAATGAGCAGTTCTTC.